This T cell receptor beta chain was recovered during a study of shared clonotypes between healthy human individuals. Study outcomes and limitations: A small donor pool kept down the genetic and exposure-history diversity that was represented.

In its sample, this clone was seen many times. Its target is unknown. This was a deep-level run. What was sequenced on ten immunoSEQ deep assay plates was unsorted PBMC DNA. Generated by immunoSEQ multiplex PCR, the TCRdb table keeps only in-frame clones and is missing some. The sample contains some 480,000 clones, roughly 78% of which appear only once. Sequencing was done on a sample of PBMCs. This sequence was found in a woman between 40 and 50 years old in good health. Some clones in this sample may be carry-over from other donors' samples.

The CDR3 reads CASSLQGGEETQYF. The CDR3 bases are TGTGCCAGCAGCCTCCAGGGGGGAGAAGAGACCCAGTACTTC. The chain recombines TRBV7-2 with TRBJ2-5, with a weak D call TRBD1 (7 bases). The germline V gene has CDR1 SGHTA and CDR2 FQGNSA. The V gene lost 5 bases and the J gene lost 3 bases, with 13 bases spanning the gap. The CDR3 spans 14 residues.